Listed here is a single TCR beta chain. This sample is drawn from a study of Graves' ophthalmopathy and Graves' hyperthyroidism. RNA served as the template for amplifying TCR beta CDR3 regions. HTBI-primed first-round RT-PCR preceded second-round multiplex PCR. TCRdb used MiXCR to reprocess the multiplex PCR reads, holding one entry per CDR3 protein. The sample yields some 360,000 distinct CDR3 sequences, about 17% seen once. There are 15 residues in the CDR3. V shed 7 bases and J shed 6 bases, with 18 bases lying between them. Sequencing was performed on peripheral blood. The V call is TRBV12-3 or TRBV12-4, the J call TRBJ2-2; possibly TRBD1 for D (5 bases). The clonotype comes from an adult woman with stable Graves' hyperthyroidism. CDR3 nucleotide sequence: TGTGCCAGCACCCAAAAGGGCAGGGCGGCCGGGGAGCTGTTTTTT. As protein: CASTQKGRAAGELFF.